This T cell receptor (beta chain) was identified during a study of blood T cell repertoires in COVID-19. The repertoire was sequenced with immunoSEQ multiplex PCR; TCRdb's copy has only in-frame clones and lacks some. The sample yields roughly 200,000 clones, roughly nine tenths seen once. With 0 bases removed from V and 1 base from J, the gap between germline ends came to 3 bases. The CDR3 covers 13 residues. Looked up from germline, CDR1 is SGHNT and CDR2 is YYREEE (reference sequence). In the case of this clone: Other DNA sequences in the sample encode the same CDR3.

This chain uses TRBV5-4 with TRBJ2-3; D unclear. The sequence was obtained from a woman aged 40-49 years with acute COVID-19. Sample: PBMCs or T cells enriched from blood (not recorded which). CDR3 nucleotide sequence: TGTGCCAGCAGCTTGGCAGGCACAGATACGCAGTATTTT. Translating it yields CASSLAGTDTQYF.